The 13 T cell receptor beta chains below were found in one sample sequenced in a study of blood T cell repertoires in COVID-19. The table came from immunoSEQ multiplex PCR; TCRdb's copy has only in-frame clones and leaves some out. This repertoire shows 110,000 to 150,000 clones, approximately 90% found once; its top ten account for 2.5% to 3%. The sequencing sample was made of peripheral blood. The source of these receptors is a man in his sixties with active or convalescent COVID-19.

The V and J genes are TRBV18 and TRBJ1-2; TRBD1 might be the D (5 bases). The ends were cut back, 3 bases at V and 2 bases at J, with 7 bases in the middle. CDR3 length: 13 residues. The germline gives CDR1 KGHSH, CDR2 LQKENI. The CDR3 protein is CASSPGLNYGYTF. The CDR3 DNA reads TGTGCCAGCTCACCGGGACTCAACTATGGCTACACCTTC.

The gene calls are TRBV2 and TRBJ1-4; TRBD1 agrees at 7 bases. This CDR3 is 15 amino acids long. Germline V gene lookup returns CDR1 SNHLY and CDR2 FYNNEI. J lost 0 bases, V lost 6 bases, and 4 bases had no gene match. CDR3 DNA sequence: TGTGCCAGCAGGGAGCAGGGGGCAACTAATGAAAAACTGTTTTTT. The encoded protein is CASREQGATNEKLFF.

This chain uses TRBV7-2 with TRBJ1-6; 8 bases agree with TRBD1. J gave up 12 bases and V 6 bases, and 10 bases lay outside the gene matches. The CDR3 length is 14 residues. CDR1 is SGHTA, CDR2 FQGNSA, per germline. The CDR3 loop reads CASRWGTGLLPLHF. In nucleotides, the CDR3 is TGTGCCAGCAGATGGGGGACAGGTTTACTACCCCTCCACTTT.

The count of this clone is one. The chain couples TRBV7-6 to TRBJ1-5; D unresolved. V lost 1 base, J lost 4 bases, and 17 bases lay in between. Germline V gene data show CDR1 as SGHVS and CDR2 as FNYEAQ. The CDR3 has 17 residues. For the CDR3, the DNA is TGTGCCAGCAGCTTAGGGGGATCATTAACGGGGAATCAGCCCCAGCATTTT. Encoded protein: CASSLGGSLTGNQPQHF.

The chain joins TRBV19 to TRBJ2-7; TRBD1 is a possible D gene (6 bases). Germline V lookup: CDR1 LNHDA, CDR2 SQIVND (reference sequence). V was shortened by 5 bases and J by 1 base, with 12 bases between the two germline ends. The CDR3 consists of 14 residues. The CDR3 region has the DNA TGTGCCAGTAGTTCCTCACAGGGATCCTACGAGCAGTACTTC. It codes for CASSSSQGSYEQYF.

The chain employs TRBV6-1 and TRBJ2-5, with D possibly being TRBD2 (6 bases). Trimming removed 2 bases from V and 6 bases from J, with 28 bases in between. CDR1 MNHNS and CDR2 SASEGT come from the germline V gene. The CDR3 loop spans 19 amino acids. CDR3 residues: CASSESSPIRGTVGKTQYF. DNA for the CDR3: TGTGCCAGCAGTGAAAGTTCCCCAATACGGGGGACGGTCGGAAAGACCCAGTACTTC.

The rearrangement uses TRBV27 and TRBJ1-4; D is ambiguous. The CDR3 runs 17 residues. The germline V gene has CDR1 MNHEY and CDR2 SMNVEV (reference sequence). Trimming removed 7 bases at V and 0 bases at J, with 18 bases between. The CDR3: CASTEAREETTNEKLFF. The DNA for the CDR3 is TGTGCCAGCACCGAAGCTCGGGAGGAAACAACTAATGAAAAACTGTTTTTT.

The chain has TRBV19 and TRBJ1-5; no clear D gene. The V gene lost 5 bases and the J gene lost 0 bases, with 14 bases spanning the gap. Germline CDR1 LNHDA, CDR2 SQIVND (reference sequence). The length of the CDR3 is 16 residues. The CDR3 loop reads CASSSGILYSNQPQHF. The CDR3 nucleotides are TGTGCCAGTAGTTCCGGGATTCTTTATAGCAATCAGCCCCAGCATTTT.

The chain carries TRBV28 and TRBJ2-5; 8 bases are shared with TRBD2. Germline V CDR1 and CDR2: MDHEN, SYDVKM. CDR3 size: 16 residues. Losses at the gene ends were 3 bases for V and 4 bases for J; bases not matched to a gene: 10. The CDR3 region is CASSFPRGGPGETQYF. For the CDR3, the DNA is TGTGCCAGCAGTTTCCCACGCGGGGGGCCCGGAGAGACCCAGTACTTC.

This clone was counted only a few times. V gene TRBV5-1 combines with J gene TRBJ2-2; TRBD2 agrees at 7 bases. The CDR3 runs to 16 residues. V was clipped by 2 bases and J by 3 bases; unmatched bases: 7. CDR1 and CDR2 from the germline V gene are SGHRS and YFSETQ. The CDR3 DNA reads TGCGCCAGCAGCTTTGGAGCGGGATCTGACACCGGGGAGCTGTTTTTT. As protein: CASSFGAGSDTGELFF.

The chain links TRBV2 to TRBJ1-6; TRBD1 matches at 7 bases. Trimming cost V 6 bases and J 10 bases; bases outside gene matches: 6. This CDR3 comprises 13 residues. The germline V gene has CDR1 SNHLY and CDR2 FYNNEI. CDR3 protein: CASRYRGSSPLHF. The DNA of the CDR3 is TGTGCCAGCAGATACAGGGGAAGCTCACCCCTCCACTTT.

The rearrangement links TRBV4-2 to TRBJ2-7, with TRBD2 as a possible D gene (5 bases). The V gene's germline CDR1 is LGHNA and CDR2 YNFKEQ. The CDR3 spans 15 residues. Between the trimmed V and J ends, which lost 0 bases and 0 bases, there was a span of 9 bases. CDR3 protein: CASSQEGDLSYEQYF. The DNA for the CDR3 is TGTGCCAGCAGCCAAGAGGGAGACCTCTCCTACGAGCAGTACTTC.

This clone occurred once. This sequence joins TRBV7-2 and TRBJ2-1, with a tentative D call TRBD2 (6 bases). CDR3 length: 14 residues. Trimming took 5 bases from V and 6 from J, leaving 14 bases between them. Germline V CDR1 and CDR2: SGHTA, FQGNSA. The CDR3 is CASSARESGNEQFF. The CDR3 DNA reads TGTGCCAGCAGCGCCCGGGAGTCCGGCAATGAGCAGTTCTTC.